The sample holds a few counts of the clone carrying this TCR beta chain. Original processing methods: Using reference gene primer amplification, nucleated cell counts were estimated. The data were produced by immunoSEQ multiplex PCR, yet TCRdb's version contains in-frame clones alone and is incomplete. Clone size and the V and J calls come from that table; the DNA yielded D and trimming. The sample contains 63,000 or so clones, around 82% of which appear only once. The sample belongs to a study of blood T cell repertoires in COVID-19. Study at large: Researchers got acute and convalescent COVID-19 samples from the United States, Italy and Spain. The analysed material was cDNA or gDNA that came from T cells, B-cell-depleted T cells, or PBMCs.

The CDR3 sequence is 19 residues long. After removal of 5 bases from V and 1 base from J, the junction contained 15 bases not matched to a gene. CDR1 and CDR2 from the germline V gene are LNHDA and SQIVND (reference sequence). Material: peripheral blood. The rearrangement joins TRBV19 to TRBJ1-2; 11 bases are a match to TRBD1. The TCR was taken from a man aged 80 or over with active COVID-19. The CDR3 spells CASSSILTDRGLFNYGYTF. The CDR3 region has the DNA TGTGCCAGTAGTTCCATACTGACGGACAGGGGGCTCTTTAACTATGGCTACACCTTC.